This T cell receptor (beta chain) was documented in a study of blood T cell repertoires in COVID-19. Study-wide background: COVID-19 samples from acute and convalescent phases originated in the United States, Italy and Spain.

Seattle participants joined during active infection and were tracked over time. Assay used: immunoSEQ multiplex PCR; TCRdb lists only in-frame clones, some missing. The data hold tens of thousands of clones, with around 90% observed a single time. This clonotype originated in a man in his fifties or sixties with COVID-19, enrolled during active disease. Sequenced material: peripheral blood.

CDR3 sequence reads: CASSARELAVFNEQFF. As DNA, the CDR3 is TGTGCCAGCAGTGCTAGGGAACTAGCGGTATTCAATGAGCAGTTCTTC. This chain joins TRBV6-4 and TRBJ2-1; 8 nucleotides align to TRBD2. CDR1 and CDR2 (germline): MRHNA, SNTAGT. The CDR3 runs to 16 residues. The J segment lost 6 bases and the V segment lost 4 bases, leaving 11 bases of the junction unmatched.